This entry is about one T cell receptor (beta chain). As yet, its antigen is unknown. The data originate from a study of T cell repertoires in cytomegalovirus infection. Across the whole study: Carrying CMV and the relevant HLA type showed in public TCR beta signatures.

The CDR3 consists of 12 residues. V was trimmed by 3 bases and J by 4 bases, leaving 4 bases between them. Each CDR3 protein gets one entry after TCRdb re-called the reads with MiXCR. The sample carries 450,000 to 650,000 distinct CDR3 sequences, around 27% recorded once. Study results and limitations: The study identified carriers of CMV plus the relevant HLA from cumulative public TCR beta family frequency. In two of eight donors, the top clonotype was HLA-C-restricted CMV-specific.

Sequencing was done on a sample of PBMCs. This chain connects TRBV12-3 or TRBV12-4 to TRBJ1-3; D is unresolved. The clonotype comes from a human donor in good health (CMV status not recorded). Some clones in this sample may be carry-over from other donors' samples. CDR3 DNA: TGTGCCAGCAGTTTCAGGGGAAACACCATATATTTT. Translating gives CASSFRGNTIYF.